This TCR beta chain was documented in a study of CXCR3-negative and CXCR3-positive naive CD8 T cells. About the research overall: Roughly 1.5 +/- 0.3 million TRB reads came from each library, giving some 140 million in total. General study results and limits: Memory cells differed in TRBV-TRBJ usage, but naive CXCR3-negative and CXCR3-positive cells had similar usage. Comparison of naive cells showed more hydrophobic TRB CDR3s in CXCR3-positive than in CXCR3-negative naive cells.

Those CD8+ T cells considered naive were CD45RO-CCR7+CD27+CD95-. The CDR3 loop spans 13 amino acids. Germline assignment: CDR1 SGHNT and CDR2 YENEEA. On this clonotype: Its antigen is not known.

The libraries of TRB cDNA were prepared using 5' RACE with UMI labels. TCRdb re-called the 5' RACE reads; every CDR3 protein appears as one record, without DNA. The sample table includes thousands of distinct CDR3 sequences. The sample was naive CXCR3+ CD8+ T cells from blood. The subset was: CD45RO-CCR7+CD27+CD95- naive CD8+ T cells expressing CXCR3 (TNR3+). The clonotype originates from a human donor in good health. Some clones in this sample may be carry-over from other donors' samples. This chain links TRBV11-3 with TRBJ2-1. The chain's CDR3 is CASSLVGNNEQFF.